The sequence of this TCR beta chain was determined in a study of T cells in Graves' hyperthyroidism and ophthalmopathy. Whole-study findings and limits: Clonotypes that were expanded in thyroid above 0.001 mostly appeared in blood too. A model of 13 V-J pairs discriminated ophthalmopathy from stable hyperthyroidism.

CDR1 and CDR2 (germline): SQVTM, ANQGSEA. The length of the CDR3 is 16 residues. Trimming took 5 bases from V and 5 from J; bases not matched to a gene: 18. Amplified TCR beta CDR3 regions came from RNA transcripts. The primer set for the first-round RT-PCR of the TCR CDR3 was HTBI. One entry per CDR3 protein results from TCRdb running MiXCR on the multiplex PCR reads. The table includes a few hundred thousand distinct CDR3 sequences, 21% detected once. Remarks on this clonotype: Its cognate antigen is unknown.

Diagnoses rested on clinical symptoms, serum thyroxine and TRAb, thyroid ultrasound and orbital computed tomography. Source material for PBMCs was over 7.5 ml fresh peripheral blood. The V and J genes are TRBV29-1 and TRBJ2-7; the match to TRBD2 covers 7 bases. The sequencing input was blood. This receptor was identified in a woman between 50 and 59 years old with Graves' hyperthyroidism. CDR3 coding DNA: TGCAGCGTTAGGGATAGGGTCGGGGGGATAAGGGACGAGCAGTACTTC. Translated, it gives CSVRDRVGGIRDEQYF.